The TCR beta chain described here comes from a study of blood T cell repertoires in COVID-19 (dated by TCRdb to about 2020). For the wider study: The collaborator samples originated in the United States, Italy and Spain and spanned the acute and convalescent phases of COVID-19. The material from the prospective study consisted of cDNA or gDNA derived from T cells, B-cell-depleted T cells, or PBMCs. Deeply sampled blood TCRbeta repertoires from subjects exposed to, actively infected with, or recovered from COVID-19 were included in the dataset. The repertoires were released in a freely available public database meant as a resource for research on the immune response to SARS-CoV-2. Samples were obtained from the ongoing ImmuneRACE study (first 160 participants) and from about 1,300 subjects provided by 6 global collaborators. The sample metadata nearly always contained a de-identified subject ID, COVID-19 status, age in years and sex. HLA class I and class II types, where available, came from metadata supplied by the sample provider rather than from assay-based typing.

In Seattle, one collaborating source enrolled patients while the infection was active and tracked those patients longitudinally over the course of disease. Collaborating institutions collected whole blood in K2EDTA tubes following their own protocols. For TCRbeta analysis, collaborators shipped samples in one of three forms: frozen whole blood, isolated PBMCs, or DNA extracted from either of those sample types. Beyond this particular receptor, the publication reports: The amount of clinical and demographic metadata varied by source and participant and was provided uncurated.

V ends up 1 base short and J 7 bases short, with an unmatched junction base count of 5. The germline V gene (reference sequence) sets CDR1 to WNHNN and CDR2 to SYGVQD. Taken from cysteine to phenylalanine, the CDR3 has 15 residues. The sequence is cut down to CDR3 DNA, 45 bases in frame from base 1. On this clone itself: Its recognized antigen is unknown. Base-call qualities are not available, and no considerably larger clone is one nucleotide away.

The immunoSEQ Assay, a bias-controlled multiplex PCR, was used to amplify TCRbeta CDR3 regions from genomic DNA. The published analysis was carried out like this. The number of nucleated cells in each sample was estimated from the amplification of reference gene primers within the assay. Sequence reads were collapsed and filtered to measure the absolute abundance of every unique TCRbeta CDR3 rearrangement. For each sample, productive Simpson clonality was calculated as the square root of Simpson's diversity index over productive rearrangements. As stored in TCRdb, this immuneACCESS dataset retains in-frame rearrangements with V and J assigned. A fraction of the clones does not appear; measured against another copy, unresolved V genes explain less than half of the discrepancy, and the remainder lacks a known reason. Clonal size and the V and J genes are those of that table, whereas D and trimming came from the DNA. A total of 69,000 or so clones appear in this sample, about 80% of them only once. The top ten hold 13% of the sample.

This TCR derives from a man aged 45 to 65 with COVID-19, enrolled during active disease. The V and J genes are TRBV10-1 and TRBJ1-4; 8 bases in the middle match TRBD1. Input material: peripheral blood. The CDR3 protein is CASSELTGAAEKLFF. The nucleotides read TGCGCCAGCAGTGAGTTGACAGGGGCGGCTGAAAAACTGTTTTTT.